Listed here is a single TCR beta chain. The authors reverse transcribed roughly 0.5 to 1 ug RNA with random hexamers. TCRdb used MiXCR to reprocess the immunoSEQ multiplex PCR reads, holding one entry per CDR3 protein. There are approximately 140,000 distinct CDR3 sequences in the sample; roughly 80% occur only once, and roughly 0.5% lies in the top ten. The data originate from a study of CD8 T cells in Susac syndrome. The CDR3 runs 14 residues. Trimming shortened V by 3 bases and J by 9 bases, and 17 bases separated the two germline ends. The V gene's germline CDR1 is LNHDA and CDR2 SQIVND (reference sequence).

The chain joins TRBV19 to TRBJ2-5; tentatively, D is TRBD2 (5 bases). This receptor was identified in a human donor with multiple sclerosis. Material for sequencing was CD8+ T cells from PBMCs. The CDR3 nucleotides are TGTGCCAGTAGTATCGGTCCAGACCCGAGGGCCCAGTACTTC. This gives the protein CASSIGPDPRAQYF.